This TCR beta chain was documented in a study of blood T cell repertoires in COVID-19. About the research overall: Samples taken during acute and convalescent COVID-19 were collected in the United States, Italy and Spain. In each case, the material was cDNA or gDNA derived from T cells, B-cell-depleted T cells, or PBMCs.

Methods used by the authors: Estimation of nucleated cell counts was performed using reference gene primer amplification. Measured with immunoSEQ multiplex PCR; TCRdb has only the in-frame clones, and not every one. From that table come the V and J calls and clone size; the DNA was used to work out D and trimming. Among more than 110,000 clones, about 82% were seen once, and the ten largest hold approximately 4.5%. The trim removed 4 bases at V and 2 bases at J, leaving 10 bases unmatched. Germline lookup yields CDR1 MGHRA and CDR2 YSYEKL. The CDR3 totals 16 residues. This chain connects TRBV4-1 to TRBJ2-7; 8 nucleotides line up with TRBD2. The sample was peripheral blood. This clonotype was obtained from an elderly woman with active or convalescent COVID-19. CDR3: CASSRTPGLGAYEQYF. In DNA form, the CDR3 reads TGCGCCAGCAGCCGGACTCCGGGACTAGGGGCCTACGAGCAGTACTTC.